This T cell receptor beta chain was retrieved from a study of shared clonotypes between healthy human individuals. Whole-study findings and limits: Naive CD4 clonotype sharing across a few donors was roughly 5%.

Points on this clone: Its antigen is still unknown.

The CDR3 length is 18 residues. From germline, CDR1 is KGHSH and CDR2 LQKENI. Trimming took off 4 bases at V and 2 bases at J, with 23 bases between the two ends. In replicate PCRs of sorted subsets, roughly 200 ng DNA, approximately 30,000 T cell genomes, was used. Clones were read by immunoSEQ multiplex PCR, and TCRdb kept only the in-frame ones, dropping some. The data show over 2 million clones, 90% to 95% seen once. The sample consisted of naive CD4+ T cells sorted from blood. Noted subset: CD45RA+ positively selected. This chain links TRBV18 with TRBJ1-2; perhaps TRBD1 as D (5 bases). This sequence originates from a man aged 18-30 years in good health. The CDR3, as DNA: TGTGCCAGCTCACAATCCTTCGGGTTGGGACCCGGGAACTATGGCTACACCTTC. The encoded protein is CASSQSFGLGPGNYGYTF.